The rows below give T cell receptor beta chains drawn from one sample of a study of graft-versus-host responses after intestinal transplantation. Their specific antigens are unknown. Using immunoSEQ multiplex PCR, the repertoire was profiled, and TCRdb retains in-frame clones only, with some absent. The repertoire has 90,000 to 120,000 clones, about 91% of them found once; the top ten carry approximately 0.76%. The starting material was unstimulated CD4+ T cells sorted from spleen or lymph node cells, obtained before transplant. The source of these receptors is a human donor who was the organ donor for an intestinal transplant. Both conserved end residues are part of each CDR3. D genes are given only for firm matches. Expanded clones get a size class; other rows say once, few or many, or leave the size out.

TRBD1,TRBJ1-4,once,TRBV15,TGTGCCACCAGCATGACGGACAGGGGCAGGTCTAATGAAAAACTGTTTTTT,CATSMTDRGRSNEKLFF
TRBD1,TRBJ1-3,NA,TRBV28,TGTGCCAGCAGTTTTCCCGGGACAGGGAGATACACCATATATTTT,CASSFPGTGRYTIYF
NA,TRBJ2-1,NA,TRBV5-1,TGCGCCAGCAGGTCGGCGGGGGCCCTCTACAATGAGCAGTTCTTC,CASRSAGALYNEQFF
TRBD2,TRBJ2-7,NA,TRBV13,TGTGCCAGCAGCCTCGGGGGGAGCATCTACGAGCAGTACTTC,CASSLGGSIYEQYF
NA,TRBJ2-7,NA,TRBV2,TGTGCCAGCAGGGGGGATTCCTACGAGCAGTACTTC,CASRGDSYEQYF
NA,TRBJ2-3,NA,TRBV6-4,TGTGCCAGCAGCCCAGAGGGACTCCACACAGATACGCAGTATTTT,CASSPEGLHTDTQYF
TRBD2,TRBJ2-1,NA,TRBV29-1,TGCAGCGCTGGGACTAGCGGGGCCAATGAGCAGTTCTTC,CSAGTSGANEQFF
NA,TRBJ2-7,NA,TRBV27,TGTGCCAGCAGTTCCCTTGGGACCGCGGGCTCCTACGAGCAGTACTTC,CASSSLGTAGSYEQYF
NA,TRBJ2-7,NA,TRBV19,TGTGCCAGTAGTATTCGGGGCGCGTTCTACGAGCAGTACTTC,CASSIRGAFYEQYF
NA,TRBJ1-5,NA,TRBV6-1,TGTGCCAGCAGTGGGACTTATAGCAATCAGCCCCAGCATTTT,CASSGTYSNQPQHF
NA,TRBJ2-1,NA,TRBV6-1,TGTGCCAGCAGTGAAGCTTTTAGCAATGAGCAGTTCTTC,CASSEAFSNEQFF
NA,TRBJ1-6,NA,TRBV7-9,TGTGCCAGCAGCTTATTACAGGGAAGGACAAATTCACCCCTCCACTTT,CASSLLQGRTNSPLHF
TRBD2,TRBJ2-3,few,TRBV5-1,TGCGCCAGCAGCCGTAGCGGGGGGGGCACAGATACGCAGTATTTT,CASSRSGGGTDTQYF
TRBD1,TRBJ2-7,NA,TRBV5-5,TGTGCCAGCAGCAGGGGACAGGGGATCTACGAGCAGTACTTC,CASSRGQGIYEQYF
NA,TRBJ1-2,NA,TRBV9,TGTGCCAGCAGCGTAGTAGCAGGGGTCGGTGGCTACACCTTC,CASSVVAGVGGYTF
NA,TRBJ2-1,NA,TRBV27,TGTGCCAGCAGTTTAGTCCCTCCCGGGACGATTTACAATGAGCAGCTCTTC,CASSLVPPGTIYNEQLF
TRBD2,TRBJ2-2,NA,TRBV5-4,TGTGCCAGCAGCCCCACTAGCGGGAGGACCGGGGAGCTGTTTTTT,CASSPTSGRTGELFF
NA,TRBJ2-1,NA,TRBV21-1,TGTGCCAGCAGCCAAAGAACCGGGATTAAACACAATGAGCAGTTCTTC,CASSQRTGIKHNEQFF
NA,TRBJ1-1,NA,TRBV2,TGTGCCAGCAGTGAAGCGCCCCCCAGAGGGGGGAACACTGAAGCTTTCTTT,CASSEAPPRGGNTEAFF
NA,TRBJ2-4,NA,TRBV5-5,TGTGCCAGCAGCTTGCCGACCAAATCGGGCATTCAGTACTTC,CASSLPTKSGIQYF
NA,TRBJ2-7,NA,TRBV18,TGTGCCAGCTCACCGACACTGGACAGCTACGAGCAGTACTTC,CASSPTLDSYEQYF
TRBD2,TRBJ2-5,NA,TRBV7-9,TGTGCCAGCAGCCCGACTAGCGGGAGGTACCAAGAGACCCAGTACTTC,CASSPTSGRYQETQYF
NA,TRBJ1-1,NA,TRBV2,TGTGCCAGCAGTGTTGACGGCAACACTGAAGCTTTCTTT,CASSVDGNTEAFF
TRBD1,TRBJ2-7,NA,TRBV5-1,TGCGCCAGCAGCAGTAACAGGGGAACCTACGAGCAGTACTTC,CASSSNRGTYEQYF
NA,TRBJ1-1,NA,TRBV27,TGTGCCAGCAGTCCTCTTAGACCGGTAGACACTGAAGCTTTCTTT,CASSPLRPVDTEAFF
TRBD2,TRBJ2-1,NA,TRBV11-3,TGTGCCAGCAGCTTAGGGGCTAGCGGGAAGCAGTTCTTC,CASSLGASGKQFF
NA,TRBJ2-3,NA,TRBV9,TGTGCCAGCAGCGTAGACTGGGACCCAGGGGCGGATACGCAGTATTTT,CASSVDWDPGADTQYF
TRBD2,TRBJ2-3,NA,TRBV11-2,TGTGCCAGCAGCGCCTGGACTAGCGGAATCACAGATACGCAGTATTTT,CASSAWTSGITDTQYF
NA,TRBJ2-2,NA,TRBV2,TGTGCCAGCGGGGTGGGTGGGAACACCGGGGAGCTGTTTTTT,CASGVGGNTGELFF
NA,TRBJ1-1,NA,TRBV7-3,TGTGCCAGCAGCATAGCAGGGAGGCCGAACACTGAAGCTTTCTTT,CASSIAGRPNTEAFF
NA,TRBJ2-5,NA,TRBV5-1,TGCGCCAGCAGCTTGGATCCGGGCCAAGAGACCCAGTACTTC,CASSLDPGQETQYF
NA,TRBJ2-7,NA,TRBV5-6,TGTGCCAGCAGCATGGCAGGGCCCTACGAGCAGTACTTC,CASSMAGPYEQYF
NA,TRBJ2-7,NA,TRBV7-2,TGTGCCAGCAGCTTCTCGCAGGGGATCCACGAGCAGTACTTC,CASSFSQGIHEQYF
TRBD1,TRBJ1-1,NA,TRBV5-1,TGCGCCAGCAGCATGGGGGACAGAAAAACGAACACTGAAGCTTTCTTT,CASSMGDRKTNTEAFF
NA,TRBJ1-3,NA,TRBV18,TGTGCCAGCTCACCCCTAAGGGGTGGGCGAACCGACTCTGGAAACACCATATATTTT,CASSPLRGGRTDSGNTIYF
TRBD1,TRBJ1-4,NA,TRBV7-2,TGTGCCAGCAGCCGGGACAGGGGGAATGAAAAACTGTTTTTT,CASSRDRGNEKLFF
NA,TRBJ1-5,NA,TRBV7-9,TGTGCCAGCAGCTCGGAGACATATAATCAGCCCCAGCATTTT,CASSSETYNQPQHF
NA,TRBJ1-5,once,TRBV2,TGTGCCAGCAGTTACGGCAATCAGCCCCAGCATTTT,CASSYGNQPQHF
NA,TRBJ2-5,NA,TRBV5-1,TGCGCCAGCAGCCCGAGGGGGGAGCCCGTCGAGACCCAGTACTTC,CASSPRGEPVETQYF
TRBD1,TRBJ1-6,NA,TRBV6-1,TGTGCCAGCATCCTCAGGACAGGGGGTGTCTCACCCCTCCACTTT,CASILRTGGVSPLHF
NA,TRBJ1-2,NA,TRBV10-2,TGCGCCAGCAGTGGGCCCGGACGGGGGTTTGTCTCTGGCTACACCTTC,CASSGPGRGFVSGYTF
NA,TRBJ2-7,NA,TRBV7-6,TGTGCCAGCAGCTTTGGCCCCGGGCGGGAGCAGTACTTC,CASSFGPGREQYF
NA,TRBJ2-7,NA,TRBV21-1,TGTGCCAGCAGCAATCGGCGACAGGCCCCGCGCTCCTACGAGCAGTACTTC,CASSNRRQAPRSYEQYF